This T cell receptor beta chain was captured in a study of blood T cell repertoires in COVID-19 (dated by TCRdb to 2020 to 2021). Describing the broader study: The collaborator samples originated in the United States, Italy and Spain and spanned the acute and convalescent phases of COVID-19. The material from the prospective study consisted of cDNA or gDNA derived from T cells, B-cell-depleted T cells, or PBMCs. The sample metadata nearly always contained a de-identified subject ID, COVID-19 status, age in years and sex. The repertoires were released in a freely available public database meant as a resource for research on the immune response to SARS-CoV-2. Samples were obtained from the ongoing ImmuneRACE study (first 160 participants) and from some 1,200 subjects provided by 6 global collaborators. Where available, HLA class I and class II types were obtained from metadata supplied by the sample provider rather than from assay-based typing. Subjects who had been exposed to COVID-19, were actively infected with it, or had recovered from it provided the deeply sampled blood TCRbeta repertoires that made up the dataset. Results the study describes overall, beyond this receptor: How much clinical and demographic metadata was included differed by source and by participant, and the metadata was provided uncurated.

On this clone: Its cognate antigen has yet to be identified. Base qualities are not at hand, and no much larger clone is one base apart.

The immunoSEQ Assay, a bias-controlled multiplex PCR, was used to amplify TCRbeta CDR3 regions from genomic DNA. The authors' pipeline ran thus. Nucleated cell counts per sample were estimated from amplification of reference gene primers within the assay. To quantify the absolute abundance of each unique TCRbeta CDR3 rearrangement, sequence reads were collapsed and filtered. For each sample, productive Simpson clonality was calculated by taking the square root of Simpson's diversity index across productive rearrangements. TCRdb stores this immuneACCESS table with in-frame sequences only. Part of the clones is absent; in the studies checked, under half of the shortfall reflects unresolved V genes, and no reason is known for the rest. V, J and clone size are taken as reported in that table, and D and trimming were inferred from the DNA itself. The sample records some 310,000 clones, 90% of which are singletons. Less than 3.5% of the sample belongs to the ten largest clones.

Trimming removed 6 bases from V and 3 bases from J; the gene matches leave 7 bases unexplained. CDR1 and CDR2 (KGHSH, LQKENI) derive from the germline V gene. From the cysteine up to the phenylalanine, the CDR3 has a length of 15 residues. Only the CDR3 portion is preserved as DNA: 45 bases, with reading frame beginning at the first base. At one collaborating source in Seattle, patients were enrolled during active infection and were followed longitudinally through the course of disease. Collaborating institutions collected whole blood in K2EDTA tubes following their own protocols. Collaborator samples were shipped for TCRbeta analysis as frozen whole blood, isolated PBMCs, or DNA extracted from either sample type.

The clonotype originates from a woman aged 30 to 39 with COVID-19, enrolled during active disease. Material: peripheral blood. The chain is encoded by TRBV18 joined to TRBJ2-3; a stretch of 9 junction bases matches TRBD1. The base sequence is TGTGCCAGCTCCCCGGGACAGGGAAGGACAGATACGCAGTATTTT. This encodes CASSPGQGRTDTQYF.